The source of this TCR beta chain is a study of cytomegalovirus exposure and HLA in healthy donors. Study-level results: Researchers counted around 170 TCR beta chains as cytomegalovirus-associated. Most TCR sequences were seen very rarely across donors, but some public TCRs occurred in many. Published work reported that the classifier diagnosed cytomegalovirus status with high specificity and sensitivity.

The V gene's germline CDR1 is LGHNA and CDR2 YSLEER. The CDR3 length is 16 residues. The germline V and J ends were trimmed by 0 bases and 4 bases, with 12 bases remaining between them. A note on this clone: Its antigen remains unidentified.

Assay: immunoSEQ multiplex PCR; the TCRdb copy retains only in-frame clones and omits some. Of 80,000 or so clones listed, 85% to 95% are singletons. The TCR originated in a woman aged 18 to 35 in good health and CMV-seronegative. The gene calls are TRBV4-3 and TRBJ2-2; unclear D gene. Material for sequencing was PBMCs. The CDR3 sequence: CASSQDEVASTGELFF. CDR3 nucleotides: TGCGCCAGCAGCCAAGATGAGGTCGCCAGCACCGGGGAGCTGTTTTTT.